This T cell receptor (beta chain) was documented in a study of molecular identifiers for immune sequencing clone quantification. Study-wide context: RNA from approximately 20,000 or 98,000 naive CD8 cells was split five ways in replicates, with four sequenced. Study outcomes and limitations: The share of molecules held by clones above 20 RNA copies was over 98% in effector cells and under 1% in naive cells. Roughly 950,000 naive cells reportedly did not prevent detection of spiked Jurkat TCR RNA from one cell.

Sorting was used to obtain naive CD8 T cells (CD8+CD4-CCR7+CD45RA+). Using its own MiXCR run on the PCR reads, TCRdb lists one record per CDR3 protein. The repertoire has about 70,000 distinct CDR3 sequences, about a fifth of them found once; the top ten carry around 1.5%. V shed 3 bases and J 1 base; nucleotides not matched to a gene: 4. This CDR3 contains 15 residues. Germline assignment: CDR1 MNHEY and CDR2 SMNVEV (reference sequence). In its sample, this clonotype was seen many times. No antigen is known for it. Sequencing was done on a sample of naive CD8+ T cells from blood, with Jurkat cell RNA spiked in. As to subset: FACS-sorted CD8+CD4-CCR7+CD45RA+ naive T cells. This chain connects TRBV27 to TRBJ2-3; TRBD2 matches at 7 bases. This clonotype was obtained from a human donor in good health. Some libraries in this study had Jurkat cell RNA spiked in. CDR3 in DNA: TGTGCCAGCAGTTTTGGGGGGGTCGGCACAGATACGCAGTATTTT. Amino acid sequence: CASSFGGVGTDTQYF.